This passage covers 18 T cell receptor beta chains from one sample sequenced in a study of blood T cell repertoires in COVID-19. The data were produced by immunoSEQ multiplex PCR, yet TCRdb's version contains in-frame clones alone and is incomplete. The sample holds about 250,000 clones, about 91% seen once. Sequenced sample: peripheral blood. The receptors here all came from a woman aged 25 to 39 with COVID-19, enrolled during active disease.

The V and J genes are TRBV6-5 and TRBJ2-2, with 9 bases matching TRBD1. The trim removed 7 bases at V and 8 bases at J, leaving 5 bases unmatched. The CDR3 loop spans 13 amino acids. Per the germline V gene, CDR1 is MNHEY and CDR2 is SVGAGI. The CDR3 sequence is CASMTGGSGELFF. The CDR3 DNA is TGTGCCAGCATGACAGGGGGATCTGGGGAGCTGTTTTTT.

V gene TRBV19 combines with J gene TRBJ1-1; 11 bases match TRBD1. This CDR3 has 14 amino acids. V lost 5 bases to trimming and J lost 4 bases; unmatched junction nucleotides: 3. The germline gives CDR1 LNHDA, CDR2 SQIVND (reference sequence). The DNA for the CDR3 is TGTGCCAGTAGTCAGGACAGGGGGCTCACTGAAGCTTTCTTT. Its protein is CASSQDRGLTEAFF.

This chain links TRBV4-1 with TRBJ2-7; the D gene is possibly TRBD2 (5 bases). V was clipped by 4 bases and J by 0 bases, with 10 bases between them. The CDR3 is 14 amino acids. The germline V gene encodes CDR1 MGHRA and CDR2 YSYEKL. As DNA, the CDR3 is TGCGCCAGCAGCCGTGCAGAGGGCTCCTACGAGCAGTACTTC. Protein: CASSRAEGSYEQYF.

This clone appeared a single time. This chain connects TRBV5-1 to TRBJ2-7; 7 nucleotides line up with TRBD1. Per germline, CDR1 SGHRS and CDR2 YFSETQ. Trimming removed 0 bases from V and 5 bases from J; junction bases left unmatched: 5. The CDR3 has 14 amino acids. CDR3 DNA: TGCGCCAGCAGCTTGGCCTGGCAGGGGGACGAGCAGTACTTC. The encoded protein is CASSLAWQGDEQYF.

The chain is built from TRBV5-4 and TRBJ2-3, with 15 bases lining up with TRBD2. CDR1 and CDR2 (germline): SGHNT, YYREEE (reference sequence). V gave up 1 base and J gave up 4 bases; unmatched junction bases: 1. CDR3 length: 16 amino acids. CDR3 coding DNA: TGTGCCAGCAGCTTGAGGACTAGCGGGGGGGCAGATACGCAGTATTTT. Encoded protein: CASSLRTSGGADTQYF.

The V and J genes are TRBV7-2 and TRBJ1-6; D might be TRBD1 (5 bases). The CDR3 has 15 amino acids. Germline V lookup: CDR1 SGHTA, CDR2 FQGNSA. The V and J ends lost 5 bases and 0 bases respectively, with 8 bases between them. CDR3 sequence (DNA): TGTGCCAGCAGCGTAACAGGCTCCTATAATTCACCCCTCCACTTT. Protein product: CASSVTGSYNSPLHF.

The V call is TRBV25-1, the J call TRBJ2-2, with TRBD1 identical over 9 bases. The CDR3 has 14 residues. V shed 4 bases, J shed 6 bases, and the junction held 3 bases outside the gene matches. The germline gives CDR1 MGHDK, CDR2 SYGVNS. CDR3 sequence reads: CASSARQGAGELFF. Written as DNA, the CDR3 is TGTGCCAGCAGTGCCCGACAGGGGGCCGGGGAGCTGTTTTTT.

The chain recombines TRBV4-2 with TRBJ2-2; D is perhaps TRBD2 (6 bases). This CDR3 is 15 amino acids long. The V and J ends lost 3 bases and 8 bases respectively, with 16 bases between them. Germline V gene data show CDR1 as LGHNA and CDR2 as YNFKEQ. CDR3 sequence reads: CASSQGGLSSGELFF. The DNA for the CDR3 is TGTGCCAGCAGCCAGGGGGGACTCTCTTCTGGGGAGCTGTTTTTT.

The V gene is TRBV18, the J gene TRBJ2-1; TRBD1 agrees at 9 bases. The CDR3 spans 15 residues. The germline V gene encodes CDR1 KGHSH and CDR2 LQKENI. V trimming: 2 bases; J trimming: 5 bases; junction bases outside the gene matches: 4. For the CDR3, the DNA is TGTGCCAGCTCACCATTCCGGACAGGGGACAATGAGCAGTTCTTC. Translating gives CASSPFRTGDNEQFF.

The J gene is TRBJ2-3, the V gene TRBV18, with D perhaps TRBD1 (6 bases). Germline V gene data show CDR1 as KGHSH and CDR2 as LQKENI. The V gene lost 0 bases and the J gene lost 1 base, with 14 bases spanning the gap. The CDR3 runs 17 residues. The CDR3 bases are TGTGCCAGCTCACCACCAGGATGGGCAGGGGGCACAGATACGCAGTATTTT. Translated: CASSPPGWAGGTDTQYF.

The V call is TRBV6-2 or TRBV6-3, the J call TRBJ2-5; 8 bases align to TRBD2. Germline CDR1 MNHEY, CDR2 SVGEGT. Trimming removed 2 bases from V and 5 bases from J; junction bases left unmatched: 19. The CDR3 sequence is 19 residues long. CDR3 sequence: CASSYRLRTGTRERETQYF. The CDR3 DNA follows: TGTGCCAGCAGTTACCGACTCAGGACCGGGACTAGGGAGAGGGAGACCCAGTACTTC.

This chain connects TRBV6-5 to TRBJ2-2; weak D call: TRBD2 (6 bases). Germline V lookup: CDR1 MNHEY, CDR2 SVGAGI. V was pared by 10 bases and J by 4 bases, with 13 bases between. This CDR3 region has 13 residues. The CDR3, as DNA: TGTGCCACCATGGGACTTCGCACCGGGGAGCTGTTTTTT. This codes for CATMGLRTGELFF.

The chain uses TRBV19 and TRBJ2-1, with 10 positions matching TRBD2. The germline gives CDR1 LNHDA, CDR2 SQIVND (reference sequence). This CDR3 is built from 18 residues. Germline trimming cut 6 bases from V and 5 bases from J; bases unmatched to any gene: 16. The CDR3 reads CASSPRGLARTVDNEQFF. The CDR3 DNA is TGTGCCAGTAGCCCCCGGGGACTAGCGAGAACGGTGGACAATGAGCAGTTCTTC.

The V and J genes are TRBV11-3 and TRBJ2-5, with a possible D match to TRBD1 (7 bases). The CDR3 sequence is 15 residues long. CDR1 and CDR2 from the germline V gene are SGHNT and YENEEA. The V end lost 0 bases, the J end lost 5 bases, and 13 bases lay between the germline ends. Here the CDR3 reads CASSLDSPGGETQYF. DNA of the CDR3: TGTGCCAGCAGCTTAGATTCTCCAGGGGGGGAGACCCAGTACTTC. The full variable domain, rest sourced from reference TRBV11-3 and TRBJ2-5, is EAGVVQSPRYKIIEKKQPVAFWCNPISGHNTLYWYLQNLGQGPELLIRYENEEAVDDSQLPKDRFSAERLKGVDSTLKIQPAELGDSAVYLCASSLDSPGGETQYFGPGTRLLVL.

The genes are TRBV2 and TRBJ1-4; no clear D. Trimming removed 6 bases from V and 7 bases from J, with 12 bases in between. Germline lookup yields CDR1 SNHLY and CDR2 FYNNEI. This CDR3 has 13 residues. CDR3 nucleotides: TGTGCCAGCAGGCCCCCCCTGCGTGAAAAACTGTTTTTT. It codes for CASRPPLREKLFF. Based on the CDR3 plus reference TRBV2 and TRBJ1-4, the full variable domain is EPEVTQTPSHQVTQMGQEVILRCVPISNHLYFYWYRQILGQKVEFLVSFYNNEISEKSEIFDDQFSVERPDGSNFTLKIRSTKLEDSAMYFCASRPPLREKLFFGSGTQLSVL.

The V and J genes are TRBV6-2 or TRBV6-3 and TRBJ2-3, with 11 nucleotides matching TRBD2. Trimming took 0 bases from V and 6 from J; bases not matched to a gene: 5. The germline V gene has CDR1 MNHEY and CDR2 SVGEGT. The length of the CDR3 is 16 residues. The CDR3 loop is CASSYSSTSGGDTQYF. The DNA for the CDR3 is TGTGCCAGCAGTTACTCGTCTACTAGCGGGGGCGATACGCAGTATTTT.

This chain joins TRBV9 and TRBJ2-4; 14 bases are a match to TRBD2. This CDR3 is built from 17 residues. CDR1 and CDR2 (germline): SGDLS, YYNGEE. Trimming took 4 bases from V and 8 from J; bases not matched to a gene: 11. CDR3 coding DNA: TGTGCCAGCAGCCCCCGAGGACTAGCGGGAGGTAGGGACATTCAGTACTTC. This translates into CASSPRGLAGGRDIQYF.

This clone was seen more than once but under ten times. The chain recombines TRBV4-1 with TRBJ2-7, with D perhaps TRBD2 (6 bases). CDR1 is MGHRA, CDR2 YSYEKL, per germline. Trimming took 1 base from V and 2 from J, leaving 6 bases between them. The CDR3 spans 13 residues. For the CDR3, the DNA is TGCGCCAGCAGCCAAGGGGGGGCCTACGAGCAGTACTTC. It translates to CASSQGGAYEQYF.